The entry that follows covers one TCR beta chain sequence. The data were produced by immunoSEQ multiplex PCR, yet TCRdb's version contains in-frame clones alone and is incomplete. The sample contains roughly 73,000 clones, roughly 88% of which appear only once. This entry is derived from a study of blood T cell repertoires in COVID-19. The wider study: Collection of acute and convalescent COVID-19 samples took place in the United States, Italy and Spain. The cDNA or gDNA used as material had been derived from T cells, B-cell-depleted T cells, or PBMCs.

Germline values: CDR1 KGHSH, CDR2 LQKENI. The length of the CDR3 is 15 residues. Trimming took off 4 bases at V and 1 base at J, with 10 bases between the two ends. Sequencing input: peripheral blood. V gene TRBV18 combines with J gene TRBJ1-4; TRBD1 might be the D (5 bases). The TCR comes from a man in his 70s with active or convalescent COVID-19. CDR3 in DNA: TGTGCCAGCTCACATACGCAGGGAACTAATGAAAAACTGTTTTTT. Encoded protein: CASSHTQGTNEKLFF.